The TCR beta chain described here comes from a study of Tregs in tolerant kidney transplant recipients. Points on this clone: The CDR3 extends 3 residues past the end of the read, so its final part is completed from the germline J gene.

CDR1 and CDR2 from the germline V gene are SGHDT and YYEEEE. The CDR3 sequence is 13 residues long. Generated by immunoSEQ multiplex PCR, the TCRdb table keeps only in-frame clones and is missing some. The sample data list fewer than 40,000 clones. The sequence derives from a human donor who received a combined kidney and bone marrow transplant. The chain has TRBV5-6 and TRBJ1-1; no clear D gene. The specimen was CD8+ T cells from blood, collected before the transplant. The CDR3 region is CASSRSASDEAFF. The part of the CDR3 DNA that was read is TGTGCCAGCAGCCGGAGCGCGTCAGACGAA.